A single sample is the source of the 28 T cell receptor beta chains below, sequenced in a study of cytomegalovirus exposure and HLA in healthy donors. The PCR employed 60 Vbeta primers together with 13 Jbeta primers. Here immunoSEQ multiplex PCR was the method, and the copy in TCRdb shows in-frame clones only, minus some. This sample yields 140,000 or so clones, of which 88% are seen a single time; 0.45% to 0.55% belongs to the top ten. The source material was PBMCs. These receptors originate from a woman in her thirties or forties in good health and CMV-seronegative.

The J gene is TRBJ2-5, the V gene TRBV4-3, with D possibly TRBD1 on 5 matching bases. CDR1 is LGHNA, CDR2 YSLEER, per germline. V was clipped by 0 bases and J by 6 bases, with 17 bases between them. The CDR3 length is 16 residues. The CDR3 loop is CASSQDRAQGWKTQYF. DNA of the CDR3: TGCGCCAGCAGCCAAGATCGAGCCCAGGGTTGGAAGACCCAGTACTTC.

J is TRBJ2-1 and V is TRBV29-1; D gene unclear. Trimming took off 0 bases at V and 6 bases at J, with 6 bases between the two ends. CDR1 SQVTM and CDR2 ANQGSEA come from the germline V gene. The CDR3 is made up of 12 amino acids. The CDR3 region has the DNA TGCAGCGTTGAAGAGGTTAGCAATGAGCAGTTCTTC. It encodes CSVEEVSNEQFF.

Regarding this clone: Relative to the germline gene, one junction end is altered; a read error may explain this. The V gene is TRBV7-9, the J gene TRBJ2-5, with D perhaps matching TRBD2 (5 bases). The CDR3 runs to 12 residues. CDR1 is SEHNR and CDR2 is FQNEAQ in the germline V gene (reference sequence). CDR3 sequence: CSSSLRTVTQYF. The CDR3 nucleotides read TGTTCCAGCAGCCTACGGACTGTCACCCAGTACTTC.

Here the CDR3 DNA reads TGTGCCTGGAGTGTAATACAGGTGACTAGCGGGAGGGCCAAACCCCAAATGGCCTACGAGCAGTACTTC. Protein: CAWSVIQVTSGRAKPQMAYEQYF. This chain connects TRBV30 to TRBJ2-7, with 14 bases fitting TRBD2. Trimming at V came to 0 bases and at J to 2 bases, leaving 24 bases not matched to a gene. This CDR3 contains 23 residues. From germline, CDR1 is GTSNPN and CDR2 SVGIG (reference sequence).

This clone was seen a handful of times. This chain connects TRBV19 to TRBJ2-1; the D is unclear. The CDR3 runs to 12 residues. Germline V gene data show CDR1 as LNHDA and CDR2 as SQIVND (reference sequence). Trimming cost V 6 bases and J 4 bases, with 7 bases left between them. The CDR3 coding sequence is TGTGCCAGTAGCCCTCAGTACAATGAGCAGTTCTTC. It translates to CASSPQYNEQFF.

The CDR3, as DNA: TGTGCCAGTACCCCAGGAGCGGGTTACTACAATGAGCAGTTCTTC. Protein sequence: CASTPGAGYYNEQFF. The chain uses TRBV19 and TRBJ2-1, with a tentative D call TRBD2 (6 bases). This CDR3 is built from 15 residues. Trimming left V 7 bases short and J 3 bases short, with 16 bases between. Germline CDR1 and CDR2: LNHDA and SQIVND (reference sequence).

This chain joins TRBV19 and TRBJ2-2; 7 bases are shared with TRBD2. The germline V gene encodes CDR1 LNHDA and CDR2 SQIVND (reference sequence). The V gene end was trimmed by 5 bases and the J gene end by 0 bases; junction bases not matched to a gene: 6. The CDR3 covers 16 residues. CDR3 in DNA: TGTGCCAGTAGTTCGGGGACTATCGCGAACACCGGGGAGCTGTTTTTT. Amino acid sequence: CASSSGTIANTGELFF.

The CDR3 coding sequence is TGTGCCAGCAGTCCTGGACAGGGTAGCAATCAGCCCCAGCATTTT. This translates into CASSPGQGSNQPQHF. V and J are TRBV5-8 and TRBJ1-5, with 8 bases identical to TRBD1. V lost 5 bases and J lost 0; bases outside the gene matches: 4. Germline V gene sequence: CDR1 SGHTS, CDR2 YDEGEE. The CDR3 extends over 15 amino acids.

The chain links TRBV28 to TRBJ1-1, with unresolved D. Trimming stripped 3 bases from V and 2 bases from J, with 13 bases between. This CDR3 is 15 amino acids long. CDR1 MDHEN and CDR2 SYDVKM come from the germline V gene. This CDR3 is CASSFSRGINTEAFF. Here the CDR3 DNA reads TGTGCCAGCAGTTTCAGCCGAGGGATAAACACTGAAGCTTTCTTT.

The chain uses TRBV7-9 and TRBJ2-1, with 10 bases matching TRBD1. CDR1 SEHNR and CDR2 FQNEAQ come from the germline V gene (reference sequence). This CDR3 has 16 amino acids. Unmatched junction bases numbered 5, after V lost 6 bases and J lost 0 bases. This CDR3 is CASSRDRGSSYNEQFF. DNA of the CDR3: TGTGCCAGCAGTCGGGACAGGGGAAGCTCCTACAATGAGCAGTTCTTC.

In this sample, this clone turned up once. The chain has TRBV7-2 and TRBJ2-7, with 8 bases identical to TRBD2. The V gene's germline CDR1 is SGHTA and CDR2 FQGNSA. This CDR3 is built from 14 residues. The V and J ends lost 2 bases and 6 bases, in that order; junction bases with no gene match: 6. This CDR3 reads CASSLRAGVLEQYF. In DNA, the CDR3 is TGTGCCAGCAGCTTAAGAGCGGGAGTCCTCGAGCAGTACTTC.

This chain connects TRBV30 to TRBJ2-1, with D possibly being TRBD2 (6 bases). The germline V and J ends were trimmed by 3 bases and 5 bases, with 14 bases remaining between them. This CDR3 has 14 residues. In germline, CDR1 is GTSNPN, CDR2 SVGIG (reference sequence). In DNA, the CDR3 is TGTGCCTGGAGGGCTGCGGGACCTCACAATGAGCAGTTCTTC. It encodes CAWRAAGPHNEQFF.

This CDR3 reads CASSESNRDTQYF. The CDR3 region has the DNA TGCGCCAGCAGTGAGTCGAATAGAGATACGCAGTATTTT. This chain joins TRBV10-1 and TRBJ2-3; D remains ambiguous. V dropped 0 bases and J dropped 5 bases, with 6 bases sitting between them. Looked up from germline, CDR1 is WNHNN and CDR2 is SYGVQD (reference sequence). The CDR3 runs to 13 residues.

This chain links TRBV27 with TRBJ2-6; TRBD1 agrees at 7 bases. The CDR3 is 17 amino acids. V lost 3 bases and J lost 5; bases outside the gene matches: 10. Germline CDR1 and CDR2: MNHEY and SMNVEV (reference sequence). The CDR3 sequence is CASSFFSGGSRANVLTF. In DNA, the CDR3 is TGTGCCAGCAGTTTTTTTTCAGGGGGTAGTAGGGCCAACGTCCTGACTTTC.

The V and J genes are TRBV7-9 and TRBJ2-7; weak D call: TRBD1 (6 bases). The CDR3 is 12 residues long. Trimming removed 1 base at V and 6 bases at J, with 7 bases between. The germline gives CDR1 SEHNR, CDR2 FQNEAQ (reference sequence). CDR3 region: CASSLVQGEQYF. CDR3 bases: TGTGCCAGCAGCTTAGTACAGGGCGAGCAGTACTTC.

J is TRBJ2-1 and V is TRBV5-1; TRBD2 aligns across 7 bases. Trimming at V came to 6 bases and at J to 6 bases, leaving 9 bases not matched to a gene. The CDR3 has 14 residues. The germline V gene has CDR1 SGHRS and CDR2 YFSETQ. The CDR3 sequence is CASNGGGRGNEQFF. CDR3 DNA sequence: TGCGCCAGCAACGGGGGAGGGCGAGGCAATGAGCAGTTCTTC.

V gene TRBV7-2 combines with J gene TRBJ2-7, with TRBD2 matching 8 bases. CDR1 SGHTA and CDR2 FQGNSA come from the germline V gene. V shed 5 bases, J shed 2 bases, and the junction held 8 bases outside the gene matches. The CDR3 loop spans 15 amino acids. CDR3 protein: CASSATTSVPYEQYF. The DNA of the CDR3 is TGTGCCAGCAGCGCCACGACTAGCGTTCCCTACGAGCAGTACTTC.

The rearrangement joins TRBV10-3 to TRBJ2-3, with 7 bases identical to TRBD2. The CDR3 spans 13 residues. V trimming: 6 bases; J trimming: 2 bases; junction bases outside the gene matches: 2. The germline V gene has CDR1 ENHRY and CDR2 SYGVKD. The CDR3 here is CAIRGGLTDTQYF. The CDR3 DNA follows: TGTGCCATCAGGGGAGGGCTCACAGATACGCAGTATTTT.

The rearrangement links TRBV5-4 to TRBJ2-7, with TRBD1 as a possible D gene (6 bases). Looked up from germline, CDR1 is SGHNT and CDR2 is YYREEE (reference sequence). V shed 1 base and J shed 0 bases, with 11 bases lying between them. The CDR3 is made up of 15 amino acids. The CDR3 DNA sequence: TGTGCCAGCAGCTTGACAGGGCAAAGCTCCTACGAGCAGTACTTC. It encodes CASSLTGQSSYEQYF.

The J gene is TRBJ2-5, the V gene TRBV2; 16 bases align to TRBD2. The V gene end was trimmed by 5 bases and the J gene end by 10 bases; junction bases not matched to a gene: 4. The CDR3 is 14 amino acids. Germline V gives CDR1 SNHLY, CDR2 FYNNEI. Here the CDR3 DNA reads TGTGCCAGCAGTTGGGGACTAGCGGGAGGGGACCAGTACTTC. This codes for CASSWGLAGGDQYF.

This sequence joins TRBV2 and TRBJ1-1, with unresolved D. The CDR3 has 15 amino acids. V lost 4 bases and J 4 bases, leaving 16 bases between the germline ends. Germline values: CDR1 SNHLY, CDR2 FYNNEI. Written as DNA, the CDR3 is TGTGCCAGCAGTGCGGGATTTCAAGCGGGCACTGAAGCTTTCTTT. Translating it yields CASSAGFQAGTEAFF.

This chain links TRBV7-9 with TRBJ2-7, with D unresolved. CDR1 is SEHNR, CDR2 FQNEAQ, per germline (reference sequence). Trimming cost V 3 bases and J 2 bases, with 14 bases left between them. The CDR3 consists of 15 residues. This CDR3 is CASSFHQESPYEQYF. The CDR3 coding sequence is TGTGCCAGCAGCTTCCACCAAGAGTCCCCCTACGAGCAGTACTTC.

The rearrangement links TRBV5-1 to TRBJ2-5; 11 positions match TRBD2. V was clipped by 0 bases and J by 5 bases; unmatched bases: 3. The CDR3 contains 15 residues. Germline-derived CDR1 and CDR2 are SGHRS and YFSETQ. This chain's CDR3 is CASSLGLAGFETQYF. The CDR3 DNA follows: TGCGCCAGCAGCTTGGGACTAGCGGGATTTGAGACCCAGTACTTC.

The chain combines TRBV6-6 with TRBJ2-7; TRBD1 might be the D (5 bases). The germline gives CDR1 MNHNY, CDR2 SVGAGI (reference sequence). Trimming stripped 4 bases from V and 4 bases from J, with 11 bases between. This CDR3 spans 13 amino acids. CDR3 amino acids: CASSFQGPYEQYF. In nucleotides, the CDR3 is TGTGCCAGCAGTTTCCAGGGTCCTTACGAGCAGTACTTC.

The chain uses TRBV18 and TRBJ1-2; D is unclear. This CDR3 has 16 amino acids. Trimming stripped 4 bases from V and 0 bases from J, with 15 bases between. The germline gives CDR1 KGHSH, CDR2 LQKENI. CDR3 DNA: TGTGCCAGCTCACTCCTCACAGAGCTCACTAACTATGGCTACACCTTC. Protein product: CASSLLTELTNYGYTF.

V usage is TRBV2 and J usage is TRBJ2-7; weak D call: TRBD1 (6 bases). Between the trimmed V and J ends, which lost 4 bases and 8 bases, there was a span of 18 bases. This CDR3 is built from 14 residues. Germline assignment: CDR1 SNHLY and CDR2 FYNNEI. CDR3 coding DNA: TGTGCCAGCAGTGGGAGAGGGGGTGTACCCCAGCAGTACTTC. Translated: CASSGRGGVPQQYF. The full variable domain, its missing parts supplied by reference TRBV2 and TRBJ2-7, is EPEVTQTPSHQVTQMGQEVILRCVPISNHLYFYWYRQILGQKVEFLVSFYNNEISEKSEIFDDQFSVERPDGSNFTLKIRSTKLEDSAMYFCASSGRGGVPQQYFGPGTRLTVT.

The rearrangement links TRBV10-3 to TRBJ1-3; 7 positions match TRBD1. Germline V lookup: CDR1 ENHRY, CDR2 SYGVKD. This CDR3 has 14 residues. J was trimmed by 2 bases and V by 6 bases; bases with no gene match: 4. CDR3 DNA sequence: TGTGCCATCAGCCCCGGGACAGCTGGAAACACCATATATTTT. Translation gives CAISPGTAGNTIYF.

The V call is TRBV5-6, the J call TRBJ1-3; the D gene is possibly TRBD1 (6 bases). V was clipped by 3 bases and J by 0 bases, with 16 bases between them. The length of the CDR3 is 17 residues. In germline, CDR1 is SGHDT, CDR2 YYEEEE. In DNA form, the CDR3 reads TGTGCCAGCAGCTGGAGGACGACAGGAATCTCTGGAAACACCATATATTTT. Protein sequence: CASSWRTTGISGNTIYF.